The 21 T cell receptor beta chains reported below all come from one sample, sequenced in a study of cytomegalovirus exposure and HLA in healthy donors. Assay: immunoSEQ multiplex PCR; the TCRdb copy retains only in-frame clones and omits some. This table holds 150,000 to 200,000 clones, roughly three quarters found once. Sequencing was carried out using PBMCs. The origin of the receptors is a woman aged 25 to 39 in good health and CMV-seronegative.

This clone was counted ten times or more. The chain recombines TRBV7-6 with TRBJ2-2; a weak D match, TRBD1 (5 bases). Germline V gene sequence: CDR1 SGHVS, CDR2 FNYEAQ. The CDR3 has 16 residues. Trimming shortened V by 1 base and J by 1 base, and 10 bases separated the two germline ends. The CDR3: CASSLGRQMNTGELFF. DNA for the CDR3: TGTGCCAGCAGCTTAGGGAGACAGATGAACACCGGGGAGCTGTTTTTT.

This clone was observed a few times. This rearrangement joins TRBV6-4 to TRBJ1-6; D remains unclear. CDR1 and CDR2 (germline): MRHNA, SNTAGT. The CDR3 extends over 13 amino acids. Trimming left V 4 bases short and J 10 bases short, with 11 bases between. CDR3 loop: CASSVNSQSPLHF. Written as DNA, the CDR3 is TGTGCCAGCAGTGTTAACAGCCAGTCACCCCTCCACTTT.

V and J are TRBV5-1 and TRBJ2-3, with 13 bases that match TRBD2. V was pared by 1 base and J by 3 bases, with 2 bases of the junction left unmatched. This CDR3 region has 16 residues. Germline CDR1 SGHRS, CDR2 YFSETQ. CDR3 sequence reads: CASSLMTSGGTDTQYF. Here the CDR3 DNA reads TGCGCCAGCAGCTTGATGACTAGCGGGGGGACAGATACGCAGTATTTT.

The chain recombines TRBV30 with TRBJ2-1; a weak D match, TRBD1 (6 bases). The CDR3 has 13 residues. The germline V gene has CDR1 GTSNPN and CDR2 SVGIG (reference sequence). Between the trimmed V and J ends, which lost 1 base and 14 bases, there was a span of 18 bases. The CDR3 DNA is TGTGCCTGGAGTGGGGTAGTTGGGACAAGAAAGTTCTTC. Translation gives CAWSGVVGTRKFF.

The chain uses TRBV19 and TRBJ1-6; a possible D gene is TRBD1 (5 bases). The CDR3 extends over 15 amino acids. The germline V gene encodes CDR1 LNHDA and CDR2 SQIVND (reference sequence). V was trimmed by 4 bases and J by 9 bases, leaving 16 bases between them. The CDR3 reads CASSRQGTGASPLHF. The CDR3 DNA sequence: TGTGCCAGTAGTAGACAAGGGACGGGAGCTTCACCCCTCCACTTT.

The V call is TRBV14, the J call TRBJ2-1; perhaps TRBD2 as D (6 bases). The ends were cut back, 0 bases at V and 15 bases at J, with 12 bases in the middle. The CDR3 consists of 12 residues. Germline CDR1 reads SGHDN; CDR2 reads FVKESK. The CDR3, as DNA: TGTGCCAGCAGCCAAGATCTGGGAGGACGGTTCTTC. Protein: CASSQDLGGRFF.

The CDR3 sequence: CAWSVNSNNSPLHF. The CDR3 DNA is TGTGCCTGGAGTGTAAACAGTAACAATTCACCCCTCCACTTT. The chain carries TRBV30 and TRBJ1-6, with unresolved D. Germline assignment: CDR1 GTSNPN and CDR2 SVGIG (reference sequence). V dropped 0 bases and J dropped 7 bases, with 10 bases sitting between them. CDR3 length equals 14 residues.

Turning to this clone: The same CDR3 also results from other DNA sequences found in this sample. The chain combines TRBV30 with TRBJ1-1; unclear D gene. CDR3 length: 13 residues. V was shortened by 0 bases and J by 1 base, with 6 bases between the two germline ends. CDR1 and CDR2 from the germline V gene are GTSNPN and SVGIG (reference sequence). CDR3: CAWSVQANTEAFF. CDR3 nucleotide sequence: TGTGCCTGGAGTGTCCAGGCGAACACTGAAGCTTTCTTT. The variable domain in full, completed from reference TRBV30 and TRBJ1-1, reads SQTIHQWPATLVQPVGSPLSLECTVEGTSNPNLYWYRQAAGRGLQLLFYSVGIGQISSEVPQNLSASRPQDRQFILSSKKLLLSDSGFYLCAWSVQANTEAFFGQGTRLTVV.

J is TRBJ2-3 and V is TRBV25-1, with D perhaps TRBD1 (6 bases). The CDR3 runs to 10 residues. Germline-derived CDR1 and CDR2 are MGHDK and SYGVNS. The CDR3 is CPAGEATQYF. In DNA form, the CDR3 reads TGTCCAGCAGGGGAAGCTACGCAGTATTTT.

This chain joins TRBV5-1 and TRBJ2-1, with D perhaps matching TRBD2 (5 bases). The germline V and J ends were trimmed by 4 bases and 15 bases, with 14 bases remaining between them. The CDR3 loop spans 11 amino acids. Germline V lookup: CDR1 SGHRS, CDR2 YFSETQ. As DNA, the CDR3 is TGCGCCAGCAGCCGAGAGGACTTTCGGTTCTTC. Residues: CASSREDFRFF.

The CDR3 protein is CASRRASGATDTQYF. In DNA form, the CDR3 reads TGTGCCAGCAGACGAGCTAGCGGGGCAACAGATACGCAGTATTTT. The V and J genes are TRBV6-5 and TRBJ2-3, with 9 bases aligning to TRBD2. The V gene's germline CDR1 is MNHEY and CDR2 SVGAGI. Unmatched junction bases numbered 7, after V lost 6 bases and J lost 3 bases. The CDR3 totals 15 residues.

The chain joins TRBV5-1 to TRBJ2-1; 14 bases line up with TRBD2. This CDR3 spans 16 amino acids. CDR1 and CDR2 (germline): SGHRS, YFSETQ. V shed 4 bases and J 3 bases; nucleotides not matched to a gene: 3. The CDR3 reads CASSVTSGGDYNEQFF. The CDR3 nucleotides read TGCGCCAGCAGCGTGACTAGCGGGGGGGACTACAATGAGCAGTTCTTC.

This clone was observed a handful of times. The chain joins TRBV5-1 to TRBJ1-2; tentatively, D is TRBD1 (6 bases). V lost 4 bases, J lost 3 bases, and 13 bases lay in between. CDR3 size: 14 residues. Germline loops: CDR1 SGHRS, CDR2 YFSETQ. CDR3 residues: CASSTLTGYYGYTF. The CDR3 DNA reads TGCGCCAGCAGCACCCTCACAGGGTACTATGGCTACACCTTC.

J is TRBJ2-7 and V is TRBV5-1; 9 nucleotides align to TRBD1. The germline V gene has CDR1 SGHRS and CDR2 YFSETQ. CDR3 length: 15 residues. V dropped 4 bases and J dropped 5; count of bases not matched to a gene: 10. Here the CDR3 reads CASSPGDRETHEQYF. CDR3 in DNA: TGCGCCAGCAGCCCGGGGGACAGGGAGACCCACGAGCAGTACTTC.

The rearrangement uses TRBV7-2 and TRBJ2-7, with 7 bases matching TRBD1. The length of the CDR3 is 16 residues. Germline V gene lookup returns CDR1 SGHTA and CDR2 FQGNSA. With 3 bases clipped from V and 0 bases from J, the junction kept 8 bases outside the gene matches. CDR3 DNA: TGTGCCAGCAGCTTGTCCGGGACAGTTCTCTCCTACGAGCAGTACTTC. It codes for CASSLSGTVLSYEQYF. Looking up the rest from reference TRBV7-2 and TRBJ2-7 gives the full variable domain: GAGVSQSPSNKVTEKGKDVELRCDPISGHTALYWYRQSLGQGLEFLIYFQGNSAPDKSGLPSDRFSAERTGGSVSTLTIQRTQQEDSAVYLCASSLSGTVLSYEQYFGPGTRLTVT.

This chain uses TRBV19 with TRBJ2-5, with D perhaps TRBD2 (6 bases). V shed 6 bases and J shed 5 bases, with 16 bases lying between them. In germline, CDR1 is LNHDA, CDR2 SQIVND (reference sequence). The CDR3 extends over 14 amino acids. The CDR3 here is CASRGPGLWETQYF. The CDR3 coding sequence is TGTGCCAGTAGAGGTCCGGGACTTTGGGAGACCCAGTACTTC.

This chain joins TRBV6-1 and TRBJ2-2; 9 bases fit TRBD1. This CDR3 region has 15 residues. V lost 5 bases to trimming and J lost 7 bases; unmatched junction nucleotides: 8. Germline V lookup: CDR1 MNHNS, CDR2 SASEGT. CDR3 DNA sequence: TGTGCCAGCAGTACTTGGACAGGGGAGGTCGGGGAGCTGTTTTTT. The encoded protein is CASSTWTGEVGELFF.

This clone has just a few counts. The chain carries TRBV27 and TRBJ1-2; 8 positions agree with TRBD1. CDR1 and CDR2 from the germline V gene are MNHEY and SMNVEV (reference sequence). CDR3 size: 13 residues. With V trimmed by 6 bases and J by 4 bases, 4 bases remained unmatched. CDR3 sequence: CASRPDRGYGYTF. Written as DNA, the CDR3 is TGTGCCAGCAGACCCGACAGGGGCTATGGCTACACCTTC.

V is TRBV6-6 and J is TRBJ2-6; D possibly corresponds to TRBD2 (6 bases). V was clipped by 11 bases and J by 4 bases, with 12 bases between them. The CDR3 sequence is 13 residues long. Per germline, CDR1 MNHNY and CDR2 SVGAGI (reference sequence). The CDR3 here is CASGGTGANVLTF. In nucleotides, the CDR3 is TGTGCCTCCGGCGGGACCGGGGCCAACGTCCTGACTTTC.

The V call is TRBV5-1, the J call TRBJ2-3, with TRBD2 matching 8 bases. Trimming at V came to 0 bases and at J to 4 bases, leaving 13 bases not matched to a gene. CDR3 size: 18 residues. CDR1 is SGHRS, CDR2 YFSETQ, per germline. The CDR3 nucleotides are TGCGCCAGCAGCTTGGGGCTCGGTCGGACTAGCAATCCAGATACGCAGTATTTT. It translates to CASSLGLGRTSNPDTQYF.

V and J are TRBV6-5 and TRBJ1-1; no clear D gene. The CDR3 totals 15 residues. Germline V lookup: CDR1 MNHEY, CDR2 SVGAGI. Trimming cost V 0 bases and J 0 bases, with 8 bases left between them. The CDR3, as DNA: TGTGCCAGCAGTTACTCGTGGCAGATGAACACTGAAGCTTTCTTT. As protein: CASSYSWQMNTEAFF.